A selection of T cell receptor beta chains follows, all from one sample in a study of shared clonotypes between healthy human individuals. Profiling relied on immunoSEQ multiplex PCR, and the TCRdb table lists in-frame clones only, not all of them. The sample holds roughly 2.5 million clones; approximately 94% are singletons and the top ten take around 0.15%. Sample: naive CD4+ T cells sorted from blood. These receptors were obtained from a man aged 18 to 29 in good health. The CDR3 runs from the conserved cysteine through the conserved F or W. A D gene is named only where the DNA matches it firmly. The size field is filled for only some rows; it gives once, few, many or a size class.

D gene: -; J gene: TRBJ1-4; clone size: -; V gene: TRBV2; CDR3 DNA: TGTGCCAGCAGTCCAACTAATGAAAAACTGTTTTTT; CDR3 protein: CASSPTNEKLFF
D gene: -; J gene: TRBJ2-7; clone size: -; V gene: TRBV6-1; CDR3 DNA: TGTGCCAGCAGTGAGGTTGCAGGGGCCTACGAGCAGTACTTC; CDR3 protein: CASSEVAGAYEQYF
D gene: -; J gene: TRBJ1-4; clone size: -; V gene: TRBV5-4; CDR3 DNA: TGTGCCAGCAGCTTGGAGGGTTCTCATGAAAAACTGTTTTTT; CDR3 protein: CASSLEGSHEKLFF
D gene: -; J gene: TRBJ2-5; clone size: -; V gene: TRBV6-5; CDR3 DNA: TGTGCCAGCGGGGTCTCGGGTCAAGAGACCCAGTACTTC; CDR3 protein: CASGVSGQETQYF
D gene: -; J gene: TRBJ2-7; clone size: few; V gene: TRBV18; CDR3 DNA: TGTGCCAGCTCACCACCGGGCAGGGACGAGCAGTACTTC; CDR3 protein: CASSPPGRDEQYF
D gene: -; J gene: TRBJ2-7; clone size: -; V gene: TRBV9; CDR3 DNA: TGTGCCAGCAGCCAAGACCGATACGACGAGCAGTACTTC; CDR3 protein: CASSQDRYDEQYF
D gene: -; J gene: TRBJ1-4; clone size: -; V gene: TRBV7-9; CDR3 DNA: TGTGCCAGCAGCTTAGATCCCGGGGCAACTAATGAAAAACTGTTTTTT; CDR3 protein: CASSLDPGATNEKLFF
D gene: -; J gene: TRBJ1-1; clone size: -; V gene: TRBV12-5; CDR3 DNA: TGTGCTAGTGCCGTAGACAGCCCTCATAACACTGAAGCTTTCTTT; CDR3 protein: CASAVDSPHNTEAFF
D gene: -; J gene: TRBJ1-2; clone size: -; V gene: TRBV28; CDR3 DNA: TGTGCCAGCACCCCGACAGTAACTATGATAGGCTACACCTTC; CDR3 protein: CASTPTVTMIGYTF
D gene: TRBD2; J gene: TRBJ2-1; clone size: -; V gene: TRBV7-9; CDR3 DNA: TGTGCCAGCAGCTTCGCGACTAGCGGGGGGTATGAGCAGTTCTTC; CDR3 protein: CASSFATSGGYEQFF
D gene: TRBD1; J gene: TRBJ1-2; clone size: -; V gene: TRBV6-4; CDR3 DNA: TGTGCCAGCAGCGTTAGGGACAGGGTCAGTTGGAGTGGCTACACCTTC; CDR3 protein: CASSVRDRVSWSGYTF
D gene: -; J gene: TRBJ2-7; clone size: -; V gene: TRBV29-1; CDR3 DNA: TGCAGCGTTGTTGGGAGGGGGACCTACGAGCAGTACTTC; CDR3 protein: CSVVGRGTYEQYF
D gene: TRBD1; J gene: TRBJ1-1; clone size: -; V gene: TRBV6-4; CDR3 DNA: TGTGCCAGCAGTGCATTGCAGGGGGAGACTGAAGCTTTCTTT; CDR3 protein: CASSALQGETEAFF
D gene: TRBD1; J gene: TRBJ2-3; clone size: -; V gene: TRBV29-1; CDR3 DNA: TGCAGCGTTGAGGCTCCGGTTACAGGGGTAAATACGCAGTATTTT; CDR3 protein: CSVEAPVTGVNTQYF
D gene: TRBD1; J gene: TRBJ2-7; clone size: -; V gene: TRBV19; CDR3 DNA: TGTGCCAGTAGTGTCGGACAGGGTGTTGAAAACGAGCAGTACTTC; CDR3 protein: CASSVGQGVENEQYF
D gene: -; J gene: TRBJ1-5; clone size: -; V gene: TRBV18; CDR3 DNA: TGTGCCAGCTCACCAGCAGGTAGCAATCAGCCCCAGCATTTT; CDR3 protein: CASSPAGSNQPQHF
D gene: -; J gene: TRBJ1-4; clone size: -; V gene: TRBV5-5; CDR3 DNA: TGTGCCAGCAGCATGACAGGCGAAAAACTGTTTTTT; CDR3 protein: CASSMTGEKLFF
D gene: -; J gene: TRBJ2-5; clone size: -; V gene: TRBV19; CDR3 DNA: TGTGCCAGTAGTGTCCGGACTCCCGGGAGATTAGAGACCCAGTACTTC; CDR3 protein: CASSVRTPGRLETQYF
D gene: TRBD2; J gene: TRBJ2-3; clone size: -; V gene: TRBV6-1; CDR3 DNA: TGTGCCAGCAGTGAAGCCCCACTAGCGGCTAGCACAGATACGCAGTATTTT; CDR3 protein: CASSEAPLAASTDTQYF
D gene: -; J gene: TRBJ2-3; clone size: -; V gene: TRBV11-2; CDR3 DNA: TGTGCCAGCAGCTTAGACCTCCCCATACAGGCTTCAGATACGCAGTATTTT; CDR3 protein: CASSLDLPIQASDTQYF
D gene: -; J gene: TRBJ2-4; clone size: -; V gene: TRBV2; CDR3 DNA: TGTGCCAGCAGTGTGGAACACTTACTAGCCAAAAACATTCAGTACTTC; CDR3 protein: CASSVEHLLAKNIQYF
D gene: -; J gene: TRBJ2-1; clone size: once; V gene: TRBV29-1; CDR3 DNA: TGCAGCGTGATAGACGTTACAGGTTTAAGCTCCTACAATGAGCAGTTCTTC; CDR3 protein: CSVIDVTGLSSYNEQFF
D gene: -; J gene: TRBJ1-1; clone size: -; V gene: TRBV5-1; CDR3 DNA: TGCGCCAGCAGCCTCCAGGCAGGGTTGGAAACTGAAGCTTTCTTT; CDR3 protein: CASSLQAGLETEAFF
D gene: TRBD2; J gene: TRBJ2-1; clone size: -; V gene: TRBV9; CDR3 DNA: TGTGCCAGCAGCGGTTCAGCGGGGAGCTCCTACAATGAGCAGTTCTTC; CDR3 protein: CASSGSAGSSYNEQFF
D gene: -; J gene: TRBJ2-1; clone size: -; V gene: TRBV9; CDR3 DNA: TGTGCCAGCAGCCCGTTTACGGAGGGTGAGCAGTTCTTC; CDR3 protein: CASSPFTEGEQFF
D gene: -; J gene: TRBJ2-2; clone size: -; V gene: TRBV19; CDR3 DNA: TGTGCCAGTAAAGGATACACCGGGGAGCTGTTTTTT; CDR3 protein: CASKGYTGELFF
D gene: -; J gene: TRBJ2-5; clone size: -; V gene: TRBV25-1; CDR3 DNA: TGTGCCAGCAGTGAATATATAACAGAGACCCAGTACTTC; CDR3 protein: CASSEYITETQYF
D gene: -; J gene: TRBJ1-1; clone size: -; V gene: TRBV11-2; CDR3 DNA: TGTGCCAGCAGCTTAGATTCACTAACTGAAGCTTTCTTT; CDR3 protein: CASSLDSLTEAFF
D gene: -; J gene: TRBJ2-5; clone size: once; V gene: TRBV18; CDR3 DNA: TGTGCCAGCTCGGACTTCGGGGGGACCCAGTACTTC; CDR3 protein: CASSDFGGTQYF
D gene: -; J gene: TRBJ2-7; clone size: -; V gene: TRBV30; CDR3 DNA: TGTGCCTGGGGTCGAAAGCGGGCTCTCGAGCAGTACTTC; CDR3 protein: CAWGRKRALEQYF
D gene: -; J gene: TRBJ2-2; clone size: -; V gene: TRBV5-1; CDR3 DNA: TGCGCCAGCAGCTTGGGTGGGAGGAGCTCCGGGGAGCTGTTTTTT; CDR3 protein: CASSLGGRSSGELFF
D gene: TRBD2; J gene: TRBJ2-1; clone size: -; V gene: TRBV4-1; CDR3 DNA: TGCGCCAGCAGCCAACCGGGGGGGGTATACAATGAGCAGTTCTTC; CDR3 protein: CASSQPGGVYNEQFF
D gene: -; J gene: TRBJ2-3; clone size: -; V gene: TRBV5-6; CDR3 DNA: TGTGCCAGCAGCTCGGAAATTCGCACAGATACGCAGTATTTT; CDR3 protein: CASSSEIRTDTQYF
D gene: -; J gene: TRBJ1-1; clone size: -; V gene: TRBV15; CDR3 DNA: TGTGCCACCAGCAGAGCCGGGGCTCTGGGCACTGAAGCTTTCTTT; CDR3 protein: CATSRAGALGTEAFF
D gene: TRBD1; J gene: TRBJ2-7; clone size: -; V gene: TRBV25-1; CDR3 DNA: TGTGCCAGCAGTGACCTCGCGACAGGGTATGGGGTACGGCAGTACTTC; CDR3 protein: CASSDLATGYGVRQYF
D gene: -; J gene: TRBJ1-1; clone size: -; V gene: TRBV28; CDR3 DNA: TGTGCCAGCAGCCCTGAGGGAGGGACGGGCACTGAAGCTTTCTTT; CDR3 protein: CASSPEGGTGTEAFF
D gene: TRBD1; J gene: TRBJ1-1; clone size: few; V gene: TRBV25-1; CDR3 DNA: TGTGCCAGCAGTGGACAGGGGGGAACTGAAGCTTTCTTT; CDR3 protein: CASSGQGGTEAFF
D gene: TRBD1; J gene: TRBJ2-3; clone size: -; V gene: TRBV19; CDR3 DNA: TGTGCCAGTAGTGCTCGGGACAGGGGCTTTACAGATACGCAGTATTTT; CDR3 protein: CASSARDRGFTDTQYF
D gene: TRBD1; J gene: TRBJ1-1; clone size: -; V gene: TRBV28; CDR3 DNA: TGTGCCAGCAGTGAGCCCCCGGGACAGGGAACTGAAGCTTTCTTT; CDR3 protein: CASSEPPGQGTEAFF
D gene: -; J gene: TRBJ2-5; clone size: -; V gene: TRBV4-3; CDR3 DNA: TGCGCCAGCAGCCAAGATTTAGGCGGGGCCGTACAAGAGACCCAGTACTTC; CDR3 protein: CASSQDLGGAVQETQYF
D gene: -; J gene: TRBJ2-7; clone size: -; V gene: TRBV28; CDR3 DNA: TGTGCCAGCAGTTCCCCCTCGGGGGTTGTCTACGAGCAGTACTTC; CDR3 protein: CASSSPSGVVYEQYF